This entry lists 32 T cell receptor beta chains sequenced from one sample in a study of shared clonotypes between healthy human individuals. The protocol was immunoSEQ multiplex PCR, while the TCRdb copy is restricted to in-frame clones and leaves out a portion. The sample lists about 490,000 clones; approximately 84% were seen once. Sample: PBMCs. Receptor source: a woman between 40 and 50 years old in good health. Some clones in this sample may be carry-over from other donors' samples.

The chain links TRBV21-1 to TRBJ2-4; TRBD2, as called in the table, went unchecked against the DNA. TRBV21-1 is marked as a pseudogene. This CDR3 has 13 amino acids. The CDR3 DNA follows: TGTGCCAGCAGCTGTCTAGCCAAAAACATTCAGTACTTC. Encoded protein: CASSCLAKNIQYF.

Of note for this clone: A far larger clone is only one base removed, so a read error is likely. This same CDR3 is encoded by further DNA sequences in the sample. The rearrangement joins TRBV30 to TRBJ2-5; D uncertain. Germline V gene sequence: CDR1 GTSNPN, CDR2 SVGIG (reference sequence). With 0 bases removed from V and 4 bases from J, the gap between germline ends came to 12 bases. The CDR3 length is 14 residues. The CDR3 loop is CAWSVRARRETQYF. The DNA of the CDR3 is TGTGCCTGGAGTGTTAGAGCACGGCGAGAGACCCAGTACTTC.

This chain joins TRBV29-1 and TRBJ2-5; maybe TRBD2 (5 bases). The CDR3 has 13 residues. V shed 4 bases and J shed 5 bases, with 14 bases lying between them. Germline V gene sequence: CDR1 SQVTM, CDR2 ANQGSEA. The CDR3 loop is CSVVPPGMETQYF. The CDR3 nucleotides are TGCAGCGTTGTTCCCCCGGGGATGGAGACCCAGTACTTC. The full variable domain, rest sourced from reference TRBV29-1 and TRBJ2-5, is SAVISQKPSRDICQRGTSLTIQCQVDSQVTMMFWYRQQPGQSLTLIATANQGSEATYESGFVIDKFPISRPNLTFSTLTVSNMSPEDSSIYLCSVVPPGMETQYFGPGTRLLVL.

In its sample, this clone was seen a few times. The chain recombines TRBV6-5 with TRBJ2-3; 12 nucleotides match TRBD2. Germline V gene sequence: CDR1 MNHEY, CDR2 SVGAGI. The junction had 1 base not matched to a gene; V was cut back by 6 bases and J by 3 bases. The CDR3 is made up of 14 amino acids. CDR3 region: CASRTSGRTDTQYF. DNA of the CDR3: TGTGCCAGCAGAACTAGCGGGAGGACAGATACGCAGTATTTT.

The rearrangement links TRBV5-4 to TRBJ2-4, with TRBD1 matching over 7 bases. The germline V gene has CDR1 SGHNT and CDR2 YYREEE (reference sequence). Trimming cost V 5 bases and J 9 bases; bases outside gene matches: 14. The CDR3 sequence is 15 residues long. CDR3 coding DNA: TGTGCCAGCAGTCCCAGTGACTTAGGGGGCACCATTCAGTACTTC. This translates into CASSPSDLGGTIQYF.

The chain carries TRBV12-5 and TRBJ2-5; D perhaps matches TRBD2 (5 bases). The germline V and J ends were trimmed by 0 bases and 5 bases, with 7 bases remaining between them. This CDR3 comprises 13 residues. Germline values: CDR1 LGHNT, CDR2 FRNRAP. The CDR3 loop is CASGLVPGETQYF. The CDR3 nucleotides read TGTGCTAGTGGTTTGGTACCGGGGGAGACCCAGTACTTC.

About this clone itself: A far larger clone is one nucleotide away, so this likely arose from a read error. The chain combines TRBV5-1 with TRBJ1-6; TRBD1 matches 8 bases. J gave up 7 bases and V 5 bases, and 5 bases lay outside the gene matches. The CDR3 is 14 residues long. CDR1 and CDR2 (germline): SGHRS, YFSETQ. The CDR3 DNA is TGCGCCAGCAGGCCCTGGACAGGGAATTCACCCCTCCACTTT. This gives the protein CASRPWTGNSPLHF. Full variable domain (outside the CDR3, taken from reference TRBV5-1 and TRBJ1-6): KAGVTQTPRYLIKTRGQQVTLSCSPISGHRSVSWYQQTPGQGLQFLFEYFSETQRNKGNFPGRFSGRQFSNSRSEMNVSTLELGDSALYLCASRPWTGNSPLHFGNGTRLTVT.

The rearrangement links TRBV11-2 to TRBJ2-7; 8 bases agree with TRBD1. CDR1 and CDR2 from the germline V gene are SGHAT and FQNNGV. Trimming cost V 1 base and J 6 bases; bases outside gene matches: 8. The CDR3 is made up of 15 amino acids. The CDR3 region is CASSLVWTGKGEQYF. In DNA form, the CDR3 reads TGTGCCAGCAGCTTAGTTTGGACAGGGAAAGGCGAGCAGTACTTC.

The genes are TRBV28 and TRBJ1-1; TRBD1 agrees at 7 bases. V lost 5 bases, J lost 5 bases, and 11 bases stayed unmatched. This CDR3 comprises 15 residues. CDR1 MDHEN and CDR2 SYDVKM come from the germline V gene. The CDR3 protein is CASSLNRGGETEAFF. CDR3 DNA sequence: TGTGCCAGCAGTCTAAACAGGGGAGGCGAGACTGAAGCTTTCTTT.

The gene calls are TRBV7-3 and TRBJ2-1, with TRBD1 matching 9 bases. Germline V gives CDR1 SGHTA, CDR2 FQGTGA. Unmatched junction bases numbered 3, after V lost 4 bases and J lost 5 bases. The CDR3 is made up of 14 amino acids. The CDR3 bases are TGTGCCAGCAGCTCGGACAGGGGCCACAATGAGCAGTTCTTC. The encoded protein is CASSSDRGHNEQFF.

The chain uses TRBV5-1 and TRBJ1-1, with D hard to call. This CDR3 is 13 amino acids long. CDR1 SGHRS and CDR2 YFSETQ come from the germline V gene. The V and J ends lost 5 bases and 1 base respectively, with 9 bases between them. The CDR3 region is CASSSQTNTEAFF. The CDR3 coding sequence is TGCGCCAGCAGTTCACAGACGAACACTGAAGCTTTCTTT. Supplemented by reference TRBV5-1 and TRBJ1-1, the full variable domain reads KAGVTQTPRYLIKTRGQQVTLSCSPISGHRSVSWYQQTPGQGLQFLFEYFSETQRNKGNFPGRFSGRQFSNSRSEMNVSTLELGDSALYLCASSSQTNTEAFFGQGTRLTVV.

The chain combines TRBV30 with TRBJ2-5; possibly TRBD1 or TRBD2 for D (6 bases each). The CDR3 runs to 16 residues. V gave up 0 bases and J gave up 4 bases, with 18 bases separating them. The V gene's germline CDR1 is GTSNPN and CDR2 SVGIG (reference sequence). The CDR3, as DNA: TGTGCCTGGAGTGTAGGTGGATCGGGGGCGCGAGAGACCCAGTACTTC. Its protein product is CAWSVGGSGARETQYF.

The chain joins TRBV11-2 to TRBJ2-7, with D uncertain. Germline V CDR1 and CDR2: SGHAT, FQNNGV. The CDR3 spans 14 residues. V was trimmed by 5 bases and J by 3 bases, leaving 14 bases between them. The CDR3 nucleotides read TGTGCCAGCAGCCCTGGGCCCAGCCTCTACGAGCAGTACTTC. Residues: CASSPGPSLYEQYF.

The chain is built from TRBV2 and TRBJ2-2; the D is unclear. The CDR3 has 15 amino acids. Germline lookup yields CDR1 SNHLY and CDR2 FYNNEI. V shed 3 bases and J shed 0 bases, with 8 bases lying between them. The CDR3 nucleotides are TGTGCCAGCAGTGACAGCGATCCGAACACCGGGGAGCTGTTTTTT. Its translation: CASSDSDPNTGELFF.

On this clone: Other DNA sequences from this sample encode an identical CDR3 as well. The chain uses TRBV28 and TRBJ2-4; D ambiguous. This CDR3 has 13 residues. The germline V and J ends were trimmed by 3 bases and 5 bases, with 8 bases remaining between them. Germline V gene data show CDR1 as MDHEN and CDR2 as SYDVKM. DNA for the CDR3: TGTGCCAGCAGTTTTCCTAGGGAAAACATTCAGTACTTC. It yields the protein CASSFPRENIQYF.

The chain uses TRBV11-3 and TRBJ2-2; D gene ambiguous. Germline CDR1 is SGHNT and CDR2 is YENEEA. The CDR3 runs 12 residues. Deletions cut 10 bases from V and 0 bases from J, with 6 bases between. CDR3 residues: CATTANTGELFF. Written as DNA, the CDR3 is TGTGCCACCACAGCGAACACCGGGGAGCTGTTTTTT.

Of note for this clone: Only one base separates this from a far larger clonotype, so it likely reflects a read error. Other DNA sequences in the same sample also yield this CDR3. The V call is TRBV29-1, the J call TRBJ1-1; D is unclear. Germline CDR1 SQVTM, CDR2 ANQGSEA. The V end was cut by 3 bases, the J end by 1 base, with 9 bases between. This CDR3 region has 13 residues. The CDR3 loop reads CSVDAAGNTEAFF. CDR3 sequence (DNA): TGCAGCGTTGACGCGGCCGGGAACACTGAAGCTTTCTTT.

Of note for this clone: A far larger clone is a single base away, which makes a read error likely. At the DNA level, this CDR3 is encoded by other sequences in the same sample as well. CDR3 in amino acids: CASSLDRRSYEQYF. Here the CDR3 DNA reads TGTGCTAGCAGCTTGGACAGGAGGTCCTACGAGCAGTACTTC. The V and J genes are TRBV5-4 and TRBJ2-7; 7 bases are shared with TRBD1. CDR3 length: 14 residues. Germline CDR1 is SGHNT and CDR2 is YYREEE (reference sequence).

V gene TRBV6-1 combines with J gene TRBJ2-1; D is perhaps TRBD1 (5 bases). This CDR3 is built from 14 residues. Trimming removed 2 bases at V and 1 base at J, with 6 bases between. Germline V gives CDR1 MNHNS, CDR2 SASEGT. The CDR3 protein is CASSESGSYNEQFF. DNA of the CDR3: TGTGCCAGCAGTGAATCAGGGTCCTACAATGAGCAGTTCTTC.

As regards this clone: A far bigger clonotype differs at one base, so this is likely a read error. Other DNA sequences of this sample code for an identical CDR3. The J gene is TRBJ1-5, the V gene TRBV4-2; a possible D gene is TRBD1 (5 bases). This CDR3 is built from 15 residues. The germline CDR1 and CDR2 sequences are LGHNA and YNFKEQ. The CDR3 DNA sequence: TGTGCCAGCAGCCAAGAGTTTTGGGGCAACCAGCCCCAGCATTTT. Translated: CASSQEFWGNQPQHF.

J is TRBJ1-5 and V is TRBV7-8; no definite D call. The ends were cut back, 3 bases at V and 4 bases at J, with 7 bases in the middle. CDR1 is SGHVS and CDR2 is FQNEAQ in the germline V gene. CDR3 length: 13 amino acids. The DNA of the CDR3 is TGTGCCAGCAGCTTCCTAGGGAATCAGCCCCAGCATTTT. Translating it yields CASSFLGNQPQHF.

This chain uses TRBV10-3 with TRBJ1-5; D might be TRBD1 (5 bases). V gave up 11 bases and J gave up 7 bases, with 12 bases separating them. Per the germline V gene, CDR1 is ENHRY and CDR2 is SYGVKD. This CDR3 is 11 amino acids long. In nucleotides, the CDR3 is TGTGCCTCCCGGGGCCGACAGCCCCAGCATTTT. This translates into CASRGRQPQHF.

The chain combines TRBV11-2 with TRBJ2-1; D is unclear. Germline CDR1 and CDR2: SGHAT and FQNNGV. This CDR3 has 11 amino acids. V lost 8 bases and J 4 bases, leaving 6 bases between the germline ends. CDR3 sequence reads: CASRVYNEQFF. The DNA for the CDR3 is TGTGCCAGCCGGGTATACAATGAGCAGTTCTTC.

This rearrangement joins TRBV6-1 to TRBJ2-3; TRBD2 agrees at 7 bases. CDR3 length equals 15 residues. Losses at the gene ends were 6 bases for V and 0 bases for J; bases not matched to a gene: 6. Germline CDR1 and CDR2: MNHNS and SASEGT. The CDR3 region has the DNA TGTGCCAGCAGGGCAAGCGGGGCTAGCACAGATACGCAGTATTTT. Encoded protein: CASRASGASTDTQYF.

About this clone itself: Only one base separates this from a far larger clonotype, so it likely reflects a read error. The chain combines TRBV7-3 with TRBJ2-1, with D perhaps matching TRBD2 (6 bases). There are 15 residues in the CDR3. V gave up 5 bases and J gave up 7 bases, with 18 bases separating them. The germline V gene encodes CDR1 SGHTA and CDR2 FQGTGA. The CDR3: CASSHSGQDVNEQFF. The CDR3 DNA sequence: TGTGCCAGCAGCCATAGCGGCCAAGACGTTAATGAGCAGTTCTTC. The full variable domain, rest sourced from reference TRBV7-3 and TRBJ2-1, is GAGVSQTPSNKVTEKGKYVELRCDPISGHTALYWYRQSLGQGPEFLIYFQGTGAADDSGLPNDRFFAVRPEGSVSTLKIQRTERGDSAVYLCASSHSGQDVNEQFFGPGTRLTVL.

On this clone itself: Only one base separates this from a far larger clonotype, so it likely reflects a read error. Other DNA sequences in this sample translate to the same CDR3. The chain combines TRBV2 with TRBJ1-5; a weak D match, TRBD1 (5 bases). The germline V gene encodes CDR1 SNHLY and CDR2 FYNNEI. This CDR3 contains 15 residues. Trimming pared 6 bases from V and 4 bases from J, leaving 16 bases between. CDR3 in DNA: TGTGCCAGCAGCCCACTCGGGGCCAGGAATCAGCCCCAGCATTTT. Amino acid sequence: CASSPLGARNQPQHF.

The table lists this clone with many counts. Other DNA sequences in the sample encode the same CDR3. V is TRBV19 and J is TRBJ2-5, with TRBD1 matching 9 bases. Per the germline V gene, CDR1 is LNHDA and CDR2 is SQIVND (reference sequence). After removal of 4 bases from V and 3 bases from J, the junction contained 0 bases not matched to a gene. This CDR3 has 13 residues. The CDR3 reads CASSRDREETQYF. The DNA for the CDR3 is TGTGCCAGTAGTAGGGACAGGGAAGAGACCCAGTACTTC.

The gene calls are TRBV30 and TRBJ2-7, with D perhaps matching TRBD2 (6 bases). V lost 1 base to trimming and J lost 4 bases, with 14 bases between them. The CDR3 runs 14 residues. Germline lookup yields CDR1 GTSNPN and CDR2 SVGIG (reference sequence). CDR3 DNA: TGTGCCTGGAGTGCGGGGGTGACTTTGTACGAGCAGTACTTC. Amino acids: CAWSAGVTLYEQYF.

As concerns this clone: This probably arose from a read error, given a far larger clone one base away. Other DNA sequences in the same sample also yield this CDR3. V gene TRBV6-5 combines with J gene TRBJ2-5, with D possibly called TRBD1 or TRBD2 (5 bases each). V lost 5 bases and J 13 bases, leaving 23 bases between the germline ends. The CDR3 consists of 14 residues. Looked up from germline, CDR1 is MNHEY and CDR2 is SVGAGI. The CDR3 protein is CASSRQEGPNTRYF. CDR3 DNA sequence: TGTGCCAGCAGTCGGCAAGAGGGACCCAATACACGGTACTTC.

This chain uses TRBV30 with TRBJ1-3; D is unresolved. V lost 1 base, J lost 2 bases, and 6 bases lay in between. CDR1 is GTSNPN, CDR2 SVGIG, per germline (reference sequence). This CDR3 is built from 13 residues. In DNA, the CDR3 is TGTGCCTGGAGTGCGGCTCCTGGAAACACCATATATTTT. This sequence encodes CAWSAAPGNTIYF. Variable domain in full (rest from reference TRBV30 and TRBJ1-3): SQTIHQWPATLVQPVGSPLSLECTVEGTSNPNLYWYRQAAGRGLQLLFYSVGIGQISSEVPQNLSASRPQDRQFILSSKKLLLSDSGFYLCAWSAAPGNTIYFGEGSWLTVV.

The chain employs TRBV2 and TRBJ2-1; the match to TRBD1 covers 9 bases. V was pared by 7 bases and J by 13 bases, with 14 bases of the junction left unmatched. The length of the CDR3 is 14 residues. Germline values: CDR1 SNHLY, CDR2 FYNNEI. The chain's CDR3 is CASKDRGAGIGQFF. As DNA, the CDR3 is TGTGCCAGCAAGGACAGGGGAGCGGGAATTGGTCAGTTCTTC. The whole variable domain, remainder taken from reference TRBV2 and TRBJ2-1, is EPEVTQTPSHQVTQMGQEVILRCVPISNHLYFYWYRQILGQKVEFLVSFYNNEISEKSEIFDDQFSVERPDGSNFTLKIRSTKLEDSAMYFCASKDRGAGIGQFFGPGTRLTVL.

This clone has just one count. The chain recombines TRBV10-3 with TRBJ2-6, with D hard to call. CDR1 is ENHRY, CDR2 SYGVKD, per germline. The CDR3 is made up of 16 amino acids. V lost 3 bases, J lost 0 bases, and 9 bases lay in between. CDR3 residues: CAISDPLSSGANVLTF. The DNA for the CDR3 is TGTGCCATCAGTGACCCACTAAGCTCTGGGGCCAACGTCCTGACTTTC.